The clone carrying this T cell receptor beta chain has more than one count but fewer than ten. Time point defined: pre-sensitization, week 0. This sample's treatment: therapeutic diphenylcyclopropenone sensitization with weekly scalp DPC. Patients had alopecia, were aged 18 to 70, and were not pregnant. This specimen comes from a study of human T cells and chemical hapten exposure. This CDR3 comprises 14 residues. V was cut by 5 bases and J by 0 bases, with 11 bases left in between. Germline assignment: CDR1 DFQATT and CDR2 SNEGSKA (reference sequence). MiXCR was run by TCRdb on the RACE reads, yielding one entry per CDR3 protein. The sample has 300,000 to 450,000 distinct CDR3 sequences, 5.1% seen once; the top ten hold 2% to 3%.

Material: whole blood, obtained in connection with sensitization to the hapten diphenylcyclopropenone (DPC). This TCR was sampled from a woman aged 45-65 years with alopecia areata. Some clones in this sample may be carry-over from other donors' samples. The rearrangement joins TRBV20-1 to TRBJ1-5; D not certain. CDR3 residues: CSAGRLYSNQPQHF. CDR3 coding DNA: TGCAGTGCTGGCAGGCTCTATAGCAATCAGCCCCAGCATTTT.